This T cell receptor beta chain was sequenced for a study of vaccination and CD4 T cells after COVID-19. Study details: Several convalescent cases were mild and one was severe, and all had been SARS-CoV-2 positive by nasal swab PCR. Culture controls were given either a CEFX pool, an HIV-1 Nef pool, or no peptide.

The germline V gene encodes CDR1 LGHNA and CDR2 YNFKEQ. Trimming removed 4 bases from V and 3 bases from J, with 19 bases in between. This CDR3 spans 17 amino acids. Indicated treatment: roughly ten-day PBMC culture with coronavirus spike peptide pools or control peptides (ViraFEST assay). A remark on this clonotype: Its matching antigen is unknown.

Oncomine TCR Beta short-read sequencing was applied to DNA from cultured CD4+ T cells. TCRdb re-called the PCR reads through MiXCR, storing one row per CDR3 protein. This sample yields some 11,000 distinct CDR3 sequences, of which 45% to 55% are seen a single time; about 16% belongs to the top ten. Sequencing input: CD4+ T cells from blood, cultured in vitro. The receptor was derived from a human donor who had recovered from COVID-19. This chain joins TRBV4-2 and TRBJ1-3, with D possibly TRBD1 on 5 matching bases. CDR3: CASSPTWGSTLGNTIYF. The CDR3 bases are TGTGCCAGCAGCCCGACTTGGGGCAGCACACTTGGAAACACCATATATTTT.